This T cell receptor (beta chain) is from a study of T cells in tumors after PD-1 blockade. Across the study: Prior checkpoint blockade, systemic immunosuppressant use, or anti-cancer therapy within 4 weeks excluded patients. Each patient got pembrolizumab 200 mg every 3 weeks or cemiplimab 350 mg every 2 weeks.

This clone was seen a handful of times. Clones were read by immunoSEQ multiplex PCR, and TCRdb kept only the in-frame ones, dropping some. The data contain about 59,000 clones, around 77% of them seen just once; the ten biggest clones take up about an eighth. The V end lost 3 bases, the J end lost 5 bases, and 10 bases lay between the germline ends. This CDR3 is 13 amino acids long. Sequenced here: PBMCs, sampled before anti-PD-1 treatment. The rearrangement links TRBV12-3 or TRBV12-4 to TRBJ1-1, with no clear D. The receptor was isolated from a human donor with basal cell carcinoma. CDR3 sequence reads: CASSLGSGTEAFF. In DNA, the CDR3 is TGTGCCAGCAGTTTGGGGTCGGGGACTGAAGCTTTCTTT.